The 19 T cell receptor beta chains in this list originate from one sample, sequenced in a study of cytomegalovirus exposure and HLA in healthy donors. The study ran its PCR with 60 Vbeta and 13 Jbeta primers. Sequenced by immunoSEQ multiplex PCR; TCRdb stores in-frame clones only, minus some. The top ten clones hold 2.5% to 4% of a sample with 150,000 or so clones, 60% to 80% of them seen once. Source material: PBMCs. The receptor source for this set is a man aged 40-50 years in good health and CMV-seronegative.

This clone showed up just once. The chain joins TRBV28 to TRBJ2-7; D is uncertain. The CDR3 loop spans 13 amino acids. The V end was cut by 3 bases, the J end by 2 bases, with 8 bases between. Per germline, CDR1 MDHEN and CDR2 SYDVKM. CDR3 bases: TGTGCCAGCAGTTTGCGGCAGACCTACGAGCAGTACTTC. Translation: CASSLRQTYEQYF.

This clone was observed a few times. The chain joins TRBV2 to TRBJ1-1; TRBD1 aligns across 8 bases. With 7 bases clipped from V and 11 bases from J, the junction kept 15 bases outside the gene matches. Germline V gene data show CDR1 as SNHLY and CDR2 as FYNNEI. This CDR3 spans 14 amino acids. DNA for the CDR3: TGTGCCAGCACCCTAGACAGGGGTCGGGGGAACGCTTTCTTT. Its protein is CASTLDRGRGNAFF.

The V and J genes are TRBV28 and TRBJ2-3; the match to TRBD1 covers 7 bases. Germline values: CDR1 MDHEN, CDR2 SYDVKM. This CDR3 region has 12 residues. The junction had 4 bases not matched to a gene; V was cut back by 6 bases and J by 7 bases. This chain's CDR3 is CASRETGNTQYF. CDR3 coding DNA: TGTGCCAGCAGGGAGACAGGGAATACGCAGTATTTT.

The CDR3 loop reads CASSEVAYMPGELFF. CDR3 coding DNA: TGTGCCAGCAGTGAAGTAGCCTATATGCCCGGGGAGCTGTTTTTT. The rearrangement uses TRBV6-1 and TRBJ2-2; D call uncertain. V lost 1 base and J 6 bases, leaving 12 bases between the germline ends. The germline V gene encodes CDR1 MNHNS and CDR2 SASEGT. This CDR3 contains 15 residues.

V usage is TRBV25-1 and J usage is TRBJ1-1, with TRBD1 matching over 8 bases. Germline V gene sequence: CDR1 MGHDK, CDR2 SYGVNS. The ends lost 2 bases at V and 4 bases at J; junction bases unmatched: 15. The CDR3 runs to 18 residues. DNA of the CDR3: TGTGCCAGCAGTGAAAGAAGGGGTTTCCAGGGGGCGAGCACTGAAGCTTTCTTT. As protein: CASSERRGFQGASTEAFF.

The rearrangement links TRBV4-3 to TRBJ2-3; 11 bases are a match to TRBD1. The CDR3 loop spans 15 amino acids. V shed 1 base, J shed 5 bases, and the junction held 2 bases outside the gene matches. Germline V CDR1 and CDR2: LGHNA, YSLEER. This CDR3 is CASSQGDRGGDTQYF. The CDR3 DNA follows: TGCGCCAGCAGCCAAGGGGACAGGGGGGGAGATACGCAGTATTTT.

This clone was recorded a few times. The V call is TRBV2, the J call TRBJ1-2, with TRBD1 identical over 10 bases. The CDR3 runs 13 residues. The J segment lost 4 bases and the V segment lost 9 bases, leaving 5 bases of the junction unmatched. Germline CDR1 and CDR2: SNHLY and FYNNEI. The CDR3 region has the DNA TGTGCCAGTTCGACAGGGGGCGGCTATGGCTACACCTTC. Translating it yields CASSTGGGYGYTF. Complete variable domain (other parts from reference TRBV2 and TRBJ1-2): EPEVTQTPSHQVTQMGQEVILRCVPISNHLYFYWYRQILGQKVEFLVSFYNNEISEKSEIFDDQFSVERPDGSNFTLKIRSTKLEDSAMYFCASSTGGGYGYTFGSGTRLTVV.

V and J are TRBV5-4 and TRBJ2-1, with 8 bases identical to TRBD1. The germline gives CDR1 SGHNT, CDR2 YYREEE (reference sequence). Losses at the gene ends were 3 bases for V and 5 bases for J; bases not matched to a gene: 4. CDR3 length: 14 residues. CDR3 amino acids: CASSSGQGNNEQFF. CDR3 bases: TGTGCCAGCAGCTCCGGACAGGGTAACAATGAGCAGTTCTTC.

V gene TRBV2 combines with J gene TRBJ2-7; tentatively, D is TRBD2 (5 bases). Germline CDR1 reads SNHLY; CDR2 reads FYNNEI. V dropped 4 bases and J dropped 5 bases, with 12 bases sitting between them. The CDR3 is made up of 13 amino acids. In DNA, the CDR3 is TGTGCCAGCAGTGTGGAGGTGGTTAACGAGCAGTACTTC. Translated: CASSVEVVNEQYF. Full variable domain (missing parts from reference TRBV2 and TRBJ2-7): EPEVTQTPSHQVTQMGQEVILRCVPISNHLYFYWYRQILGQKVEFLVSFYNNEISEKSEIFDDQFSVERPDGSNFTLKIRSTKLEDSAMYFCASSVEVVNEQYFGPGTRLTVT.

The rearrangement joins TRBV5-5 to TRBJ2-5, with D maybe TRBD1 (5 bases). Germline CDR1 reads SGHKS; CDR2 reads YYEKEE (reference sequence). Trimming took off 2 bases at V and 2 bases at J, with 10 bases between the two ends. This CDR3 is 14 amino acids long. The CDR3 here is CASSFQTAQETQYF. In nucleotides, the CDR3 is TGTGCCAGCAGCTTTCAGACAGCTCAAGAGACCCAGTACTTC.

The rearrangement joins TRBV6-6 to TRBJ2-5; maybe TRBD1 (7 bases). The CDR3 totals 14 residues. Germline values: CDR1 MNHNY, CDR2 SVGAGI (reference sequence). V was cut by 5 bases and J by 5 bases, with 15 bases left in between. The CDR3 region is CASSPMTGRETQYF. CDR3 sequence (DNA): TGTGCCAGCAGTCCAATGACAGGGAGGGAGACCCAGTACTTC.

V usage is TRBV19 and J usage is TRBJ2-2; D gene unclear. V lost 6 bases, J lost 2 bases, and 4 bases lay in between. The V gene's germline CDR1 is LNHDA and CDR2 SQIVND (reference sequence). CDR3 size: 12 residues. The chain's CDR3 is CASSQNTGELFF. CDR3 in DNA: TGTGCCAGTAGCCAAAACACCGGGGAGCTGTTTTTT.

This chain joins TRBV5-1 and TRBJ2-7; D may be TRBD2 (7 bases). Trimming cost V 3 bases and J 5 bases, with 15 bases left between them. Germline V CDR1 and CDR2: SGHRS, YFSETQ. This CDR3 contains 14 residues. The CDR3 reads CASSSKGGSNEQYF. CDR3 DNA: TGCGCCAGCAGCTCGAAGGGGGGGAGTAACGAGCAGTACTTC.

This clone was counted only a few times. The rearrangement joins TRBV18 to TRBJ2-1; 11 bases match TRBD1. CDR1 and CDR2 from the germline V gene are KGHSH and LQKENI. This CDR3 has 15 amino acids. The junction had 9 bases not matched to a gene; V was cut back by 6 bases and J by 8 bases. CDR3 protein: CASSEGQGASHEQFF. CDR3 sequence (DNA): TGTGCCAGCTCCGAAGGACAGGGGGCATCGCATGAGCAGTTCTTC.

The DNA for the CDR3 is TGTGCCAGCAGTGCCAGGGAGGCGGAAGCTTTCTTT. Translation: CASSAREAEAFF. The chain has TRBV2 and TRBJ1-1; tentative D call: TRBD1 (5 bases). V was trimmed by 4 bases and J by 8 bases, leaving 11 bases between them. The CDR3 loop spans 12 amino acids. The V gene's germline CDR1 is SNHLY and CDR2 FYNNEI.

The chain couples TRBV28 to TRBJ2-3; TRBD1 agrees at 7 bases. Germline CDR1 reads MDHEN; CDR2 reads SYDVKM. V dropped 6 bases and J dropped 0; count of bases not matched to a gene: 12. This CDR3 has 17 residues. This chain's CDR3 is CASRLRTGPTSTDTQYF. Written as DNA, the CDR3 is TGTGCCAGCAGACTGAGGACAGGACCAACCAGCACAGATACGCAGTATTTT.

In this sample, this clone turned up a few times. This chain links TRBV7-9 with TRBJ1-5; D may be TRBD1 (5 bases). The CDR3 sequence is 18 residues long. The germline V and J ends were trimmed by 0 bases and 9 bases, with 24 bases remaining between them. CDR1 SEHNR and CDR2 FQNEAQ come from the germline V gene (reference sequence). The CDR3 spells CASSLAGLRTPRLGPQHF. CDR3 bases: TGTGCCAGCAGCTTAGCGGGACTTAGGACACCTCGTCTTGGGCCCCAGCATTTT.

The chain is built from TRBV5-6 and TRBJ1-1; 11 nucleotides align to TRBD1. Germline CDR1 SGHDT, CDR2 YYEEEE. The CDR3 totals 14 residues. Unmatched junction bases numbered 4, after V lost 4 bases and J lost 5 bases. The CDR3 loop is CASSPGTGGTEAFF. The CDR3 DNA reads as TGTGCCAGCAGCCCCGGGACAGGGGGAACTGAAGCTTTCTTT.

The chain couples TRBV9 to TRBJ2-1, with 9 bases that match TRBD2. Germline V gene lookup returns CDR1 SGDLS and CDR2 YYNGEE. CDR3 length: 15 amino acids. Germline trimming cut 0 bases from V and 10 bases from J; bases unmatched to any gene: 8. CDR3 DNA sequence: TGTGCCAGCAGCGTAGGCGCTAGCGGGGATCAAGAGCAGTTCTTC. It specifies CASSVGASGDQEQFF.